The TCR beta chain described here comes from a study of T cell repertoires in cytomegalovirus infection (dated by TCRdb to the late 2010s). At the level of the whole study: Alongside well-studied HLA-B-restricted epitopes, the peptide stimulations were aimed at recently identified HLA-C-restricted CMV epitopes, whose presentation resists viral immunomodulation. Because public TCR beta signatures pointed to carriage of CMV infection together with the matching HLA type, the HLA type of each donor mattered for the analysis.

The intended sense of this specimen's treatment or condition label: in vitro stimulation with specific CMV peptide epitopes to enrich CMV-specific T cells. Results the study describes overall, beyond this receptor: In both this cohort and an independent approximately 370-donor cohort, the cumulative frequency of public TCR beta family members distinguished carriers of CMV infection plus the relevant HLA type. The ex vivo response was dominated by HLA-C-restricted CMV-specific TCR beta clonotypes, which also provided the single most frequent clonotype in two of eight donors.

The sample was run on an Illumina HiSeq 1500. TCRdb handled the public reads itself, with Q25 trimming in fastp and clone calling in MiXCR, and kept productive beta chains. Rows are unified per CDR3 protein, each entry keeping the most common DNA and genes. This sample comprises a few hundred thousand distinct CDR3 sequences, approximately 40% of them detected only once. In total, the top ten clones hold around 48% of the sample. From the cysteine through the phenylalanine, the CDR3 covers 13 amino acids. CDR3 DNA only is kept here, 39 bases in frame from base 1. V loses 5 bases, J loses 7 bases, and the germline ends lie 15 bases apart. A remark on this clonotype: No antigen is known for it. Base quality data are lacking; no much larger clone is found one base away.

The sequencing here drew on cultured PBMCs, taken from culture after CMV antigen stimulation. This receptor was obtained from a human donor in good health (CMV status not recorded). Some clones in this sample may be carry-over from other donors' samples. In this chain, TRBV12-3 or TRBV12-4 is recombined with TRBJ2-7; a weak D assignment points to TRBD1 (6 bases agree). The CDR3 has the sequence CASSPTGSGEQYF. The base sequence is TGTGCCAGCAGTCCAACAGGGTCTGGAGAGCAGTACTTC.